Presented here are 15 T cell receptor beta chains from one specimen sequenced in a study of metastatic and nonmetastatic thyroid tumors. Thyroid surgery was preceded by no treatment in any patient. Using MiXCR, TCRdb reanalyzed the PCR reads. This table holds under 50,000 clones, more than 25% found once. The sequenced sample was blood. These receptor sequences come from a male donor with papillary thyroid cancer or a benign thyroid nodule (not recorded which). Some clones in this sample may be carry-over from other donors' samples.

The gene calls are TRBV4-1 and TRBJ2-6, with 10 bases lining up with TRBD2. The CDR3 totals 19 residues. J gave up 7 bases and V 0 bases, and 12 bases lay outside the gene matches. CDR1 and CDR2 (germline): MGHRA, YSYEKL. The CDR3 spells CASSQDFELAGPGANVLTF. CDR3 sequence (DNA): TGCGCCAGCAGCCAAGATTTCGAACTAGCGGGACCGGGTGCCAACGTCCTGACTTTC.

The chain employs TRBV11-2 and TRBJ2-7; 8 bases line up with TRBD1. Germline V gene lookup returns CDR1 SGHAT and CDR2 FQNNGV. The CDR3 is 14 residues long. With V trimmed by 2 bases and J by 4 bases, 4 bases remained unmatched. In DNA form, the CDR3 reads TGTGCCAGCAGCTTAACTCGGACAGGGTACGAGCAGTACTTC. This encodes CASSLTRTGYEQYF.

V and J are TRBV2 and TRBJ2-4; the D is unclear. Trimming shortened V by 8 bases and J by 2 bases, and 16 bases separated the two germline ends. Germline CDR1 SNHLY, CDR2 FYNNEI. This CDR3 is 15 amino acids long. The CDR3 nucleotides are TGTGCCAGCCTTGGGGTGGGGATGACCAAAAACATTCAGTACTTC. This sequence encodes CASLGVGMTKNIQYF.

This clone was seen once. The rearrangement joins TRBV7-3 to TRBJ2-6, with D perhaps TRBD1 (6 bases). Germline CDR1 is SGHTA and CDR2 is FQGTGA. V lost 5 bases and J 0 bases, leaving 14 bases between the germline ends. This CDR3 spans 17 amino acids. CDR3 sequence: CASSPKTGISGANVLTF. The CDR3 DNA is TGTGCCAGCAGCCCGAAGACAGGAATCTCTGGGGCCAACGTCCTGACTTTC.

This clone rates as medium-sized. V and J are TRBV28 and TRBJ2-1; 13 nucleotides align to TRBD2. V shed 7 bases and J 9 bases; nucleotides not matched to a gene: 9. Germline CDR1 reads MDHEN; CDR2 reads SYDVKM. The CDR3 spans 15 residues. The CDR3 DNA is TGTGCCAGCACCGTACTAGCGGGAGGGCCGGGTGAGCAGTTCTTC. Residues: CASTVLAGGPGEQFF. Together with reference TRBV28 and TRBJ2-1, the CDR3 gives the full variable domain: DVKVTQSSRYLVKRTGEKVFLECVQDMDHENMFWYRQDPGLGLRLIYFSYDVKMKEKGDIPEGYSVSREKKERFSLILESASTNQTSMYLCASTVLAGGPGEQFFGPGTRLTVL.

V is TRBV20-1 and J is TRBJ2-2, with 7 bases matching TRBD1. CDR3 size: 14 residues. V lost 5 bases and J lost 3; bases outside the gene matches: 6. Germline V gives CDR1 DFQATT, CDR2 SNEGSKA (reference sequence). The CDR3 loop reads CSASRDSHTGELFF. CDR3 DNA: TGCAGTGCTTCTCGGGACAGCCACACCGGGGAGCTGTTTTTT.

The chain has TRBV28 and TRBJ1-5; D is unresolved. V lost 2 bases and J 2 bases, leaving 4 bases between the germline ends. The CDR3 consists of 13 residues. CDR1 is MDHEN and CDR2 is SYDVKM in the germline V gene. The CDR3 here is CASSLNGNQPQHF. The CDR3 nucleotides are TGTGCCAGCAGTTTAAACGGCAATCAGCCCCAGCATTTT.

The chain couples TRBV24-1 to TRBJ2-1; D may be TRBD2 (5 bases). The CDR3 runs 16 residues. Deletions cut 2 bases from V and 2 bases from J, with 12 bases between. Germline CDR1 KGHDR, CDR2 SFDVKD. This chain's CDR3 is CATSDSQRYPYNEQFF. The CDR3, as DNA: TGTGCCACCAGTGATTCCCAGCGGTACCCCTACAATGAGCAGTTCTTC.

J is TRBJ2-1 and V is TRBV7-6; TRBD2 matches 10 bases. The CDR3 extends over 16 amino acids. The V gene end was trimmed by 6 bases and the J gene end by 4 bases; junction bases not matched to a gene: 9. Germline V gene data show CDR1 as SGHVS and CDR2 as FNYEAQ. The CDR3 sequence: CASSPRGTSVYNEQFF. The CDR3 coding sequence is TGTGCCAGCAGTCCAAGAGGGACTAGCGTATACAATGAGCAGTTCTTC.

J is TRBJ2-1 and V is TRBV20-1; 7 nucleotides align to TRBD1. The J segment lost 8 bases and the V segment lost 1 base, leaving 14 bases of the junction unmatched. CDR3 length: 16 residues. Looked up from germline, CDR1 is DFQATT and CDR2 is SNEGSKA (reference sequence). CDR3 protein: CSARGLYHRGADEQFF. The CDR3 DNA is TGCAGTGCTAGAGGGTTGTATCACAGGGGTGCCGATGAGCAGTTCTTC.

This clone was detected a few times. V gene TRBV19 combines with J gene TRBJ1-4, with 10 nucleotides matching TRBD1. CDR1 LNHDA and CDR2 SQIVND come from the germline V gene (reference sequence). The junction had 5 bases not matched to a gene; V was cut back by 6 bases and J by 7 bases. This CDR3 comprises 14 residues. DNA of the CDR3: TGTGCCAGTAGACGACAGGGGGCGAGTGAAAAACTGTTTTTT. Protein sequence: CASRRQGASEKLFF.

This clone was found a few times. The chain recombines TRBV12-3 or TRBV12-4 with TRBJ2-2; TRBD2 is a possible D gene (6 bases). The CDR3 contains 16 residues. V was shortened by 5 bases and J by 0 bases, with 13 bases between the two germline ends. The CDR3 reads CASSAAGRSNTGELFF. In nucleotides, the CDR3 is TGTGCCAGCAGTGCCGCGGGACGGTCGAACACCGGGGAGCTGTTTTTT.

The chain links TRBV9 to TRBJ1-3, with 7 bases that match TRBD1. The CDR3 spans 16 residues. The germline V gene has CDR1 SGDLS and CDR2 YYNGEE. With 1 base clipped from V and 0 bases from J, the junction kept 4 bases outside the gene matches. For the CDR3, the DNA is TGTGCCAGCAGCGTAAGGGGGCAGCTCTCTGGAAACACCATATATTTT. This codes for CASSVRGQLSGNTIYF.

This clone was counted only a few times. The rearrangement uses TRBV25-1 and TRBJ2-3; 7 nucleotides match TRBD1. The germline V gene has CDR1 MGHDK and CDR2 SYGVNS. V trimming: 3 bases; J trimming: 3 bases; junction bases outside the gene matches: 9. This CDR3 contains 16 residues. This CDR3 is CASSDRVQGKTDTQYF. Here the CDR3 DNA reads TGTGCCAGCAGTGATAGGGTACAGGGGAAGACAGATACGCAGTATTTT.

This clone was counted a few times. This chain uses TRBV28 with TRBJ2-3; TRBD2 aligns across 14 bases. The CDR3 is made up of 16 amino acids. Germline CDR1 reads MDHEN; CDR2 reads SYDVKM. The V and J ends lost 6 bases and 2 bases, in that order; junction bases with no gene match: 4. This CDR3 is CASRTSGRGSTDTQYF. CDR3 in DNA: TGTGCCAGCAGGACTAGCGGGAGGGGGTCCACAGATACGCAGTATTTT.